This TCR beta chain was sequenced during a study of blood T cell repertoires in COVID-19. Data came from immunoSEQ multiplex PCR; TCRdb stores just in-frame clones and leaves some out. The sample gives approximately 220,000 clones, 83% of which show up once; approximately 3.8% is in the top ten. CDR1 and CDR2 (germline): LNHDA, SQIVND (reference sequence). Trimming pared 7 bases from V and 2 bases from J, leaving 6 bases between. The CDR3 covers 13 residues. This rearrangement joins TRBV19 to TRBJ1-6, with unresolved D. The sequencing sample was made of PBMCs or T cells enriched from blood (not recorded which). The TCR comes from a woman aged 40-49 years who had been exposed to COVID-19. CDR3 DNA: TGTGCCAGTACAGGTCCCTATAATTCACCCCTCCACTTT. Protein: CASTGPYNSPLHF.